Reported below is one T cell receptor beta chain. Antigen: not known. Unique-molecular-identifier-tagged TCR beta cDNA libraries were used. TCRdb re-called the PCR reads with MiXCR, one entry per CDR3 protein. The sample lists 700,000 to 900,000 distinct CDR3 sequences; just over 45% were seen once. Germline trimming cut 8 bases from V and 9 bases from J; bases unmatched to any gene: 10. This CDR3 comprises 14 residues. Germline V gene sequence: CDR1 SGHTA, CDR2 FQGNSA. The data were obtained in a study of post-analysis software for immune sequencing data. Overall study: The patients showed relapsing-remitting, secondary progressive and progressive-relapsing multiple sclerosis courses.

Study-wide points: Compared with controls, patients had more of about 5 TRBV segments, including TRBV5-6, TRBV5-1 and TRBV20-1. Normalized Chao1 diversity was significantly reduced in patients versus controls.

The specimen sequenced was blood. The V and J genes are TRBV7-2 and TRBJ1-6; 7 bases match TRBD1. This TCR was sampled from a girl aged 10 to 17 with multiple sclerosis. The CDR3 DNA follows: TGTGCCAGCTCGAACAGGGGCAACACTTCACCCCTCCACTTT. It codes for CASSNRGNTSPLHF.